This T cell receptor (beta chain) was sequenced during a study of Ad26.COV2.S vaccination and SARS-CoV-2 variants. Worth noting for this clone: Its specificity is not known.

Treatment here: roughly 20 received Ad26.COV2.S at low or high dose, single or two shots; a few received placebo; per-sample allocation not given. It was on day 63 after the first vaccine or placebo injection that samples were taken. Points from the study as a whole: Recipients of either vaccine or placebo displayed similar breadth of non-spike TCRs. The TCR-based breadth and depth measures might underestimate overall T cell responses.

Trimming shortened V by 6 bases and J by 0 bases, and 19 bases separated the two germline ends. This CDR3 is 17 amino acids long. Germline V gene lookup returns CDR1 SNHLY and CDR2 FYNNEI. Method: immunoSEQ multiplex PCR; TCRdb's copy keeps in-frame clones and lacks some. This table holds fewer than 900,000 clones, roughly 90% found once. The source is a person aged 18 to 59 who received the Ad26.COV2.S COVID-19 vaccine or a placebo. Specimen: peripheral blood, collected in a trial of Ad26.COV2.S vaccine versus placebo. The chain joins TRBV2 to TRBJ2-3, with no clear D. The CDR3: CASSIPARDLSTDTQYF. The DNA of the CDR3 is TGTGCCAGCAGCATCCCCGCCAGAGACCTTAGCACAGATACGCAGTATTTT.